This paragraph reports one T cell receptor beta chain. Its specificity is not known. This entry belongs to a study of cytomegalovirus exposure and HLA in healthy donors. The PCR made use of 60 Vbeta and 13 Jbeta primers. Using immunoSEQ multiplex PCR, the repertoire was profiled, and TCRdb retains in-frame clones only, with some absent. This sample yields around 150,000 clones, of which 70% to 80% are seen a single time; 6.5% belongs to the top ten. Study conclusions and caveats: Researchers had no immune exposure information except CMV serostatus available. A later analysis reportedly found that, within productive TCRs, an Asian-associated ancestry cluster had fewer N-insertions than the mean observed across the approximately 670 donors.

In germline, CDR1 is SGDLS, CDR2 YYNGEE. The CDR3 has 13 residues. With 0 bases removed from V and 5 bases from J, the gap between germline ends came to 6 bases. The clonotype originates from a man in his forties in good health and CMV-seropositive. The sequenced sample was PBMCs. This chain joins TRBV9 and TRBJ2-1; D gene ambiguous. In DNA form, the CDR3 reads TGTGCCAGCAGCGTAGGACTCCACAATGAGCAGTTCTTC. This encodes CASSVGLHNEQFF.